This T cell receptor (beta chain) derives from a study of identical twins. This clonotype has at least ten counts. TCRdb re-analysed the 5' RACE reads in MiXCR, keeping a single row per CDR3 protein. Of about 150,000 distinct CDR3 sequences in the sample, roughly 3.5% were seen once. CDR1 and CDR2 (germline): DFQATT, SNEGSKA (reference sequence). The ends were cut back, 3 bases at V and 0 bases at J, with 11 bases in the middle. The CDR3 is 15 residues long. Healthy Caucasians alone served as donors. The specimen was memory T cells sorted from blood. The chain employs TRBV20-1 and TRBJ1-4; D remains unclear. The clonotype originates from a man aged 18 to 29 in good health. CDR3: CSASSGSATNEKLFF. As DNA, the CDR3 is TGCAGTGCTAGTTCCGGGTCTGCAACTAATGAAAAACTGTTTTTT.